The next 26 T cell receptor beta chains were all read from a single sample in a study of T cells in Graves' hyperthyroidism and ophthalmopathy. The source material, RNA transcripts, was used to amplify TCR beta CDR3 regions. The HTBI set primed first-round TCR CDR3 RT-PCR. TCRdb redid the calling of the multiplex PCR reads with MiXCR, one entry per CDR3 protein. The repertoire holds over 450,000 distinct CDR3 sequences, with over 15% as singletons. Sequenced sample: blood. The receptor set was obtained from a woman in her late teens or twenties with Graves' ophthalmopathy.

V usage is TRBV20-1 and J usage is TRBJ1-6; no clear D gene. CDR3 length: 13 residues. CDR1 and CDR2 from the germline V gene are DFQATT and SNEGSKA (reference sequence). V was pared by 5 bases and J by 7 bases, with 12 bases between. Here the CDR3 reads CSAPLRTNSPLHF. CDR3 bases: TGCAGTGCTCCCTTAAGGACGAATTCACCCCTCCACTTT.

This chain uses TRBV20-1 with TRBJ1-1; D uncertain. V lost 3 bases to trimming and J lost 10 bases, with 9 bases between them. CDR3 length: 10 amino acids. Germline V gene data show CDR1 as DFQATT and CDR2 as SNEGSKA (reference sequence). The DNA of the CDR3 is TGCAGTGCTAGTAGCCACGTAGCTTTCTTT. Amino acid sequence: CSASSHVAFF.

At least ten counts were recorded for this clonotype. This chain uses TRBV27 with TRBJ1-2; 8 positions agree with TRBD1. The CDR3 is 13 amino acids. The ends lost 3 bases at V and 7 bases at J; junction bases unmatched: 4. Germline CDR1 MNHEY, CDR2 SMNVEV (reference sequence). CDR3 DNA sequence: TGTGCCAGCAGTTTGACAGGGGAAGGTGGCTACACCTTC. Its translation: CASSLTGEGGYTF.

Ten or more counts support this clonotype. This chain links TRBV28 with TRBJ2-7, with 8 bases lining up with TRBD2. The CDR3 runs to 15 residues. J gave up 2 bases and V 7 bases, and 10 bases lay outside the gene matches. Germline V gives CDR1 MDHEN, CDR2 SYDVKM. CDR3 region: CASTPYAGGTYEQYF. CDR3 DNA sequence: TGTGCCAGCACCCCGTACGCGGGAGGTACCTACGAGCAGTACTTC.

This clonotype was counted between two and nine times. This rearrangement joins TRBV27 to TRBJ2-2; 7 nucleotides agree with TRBD1. The CDR3 has 16 amino acids. The ends lost 5 bases at V and 5 bases at J; junction bases unmatched: 11. Germline V CDR1 and CDR2: MNHEY, SMNVEV (reference sequence). The DNA of the CDR3 is TGTGCCAGCAGTCCCAGACAGGGTTTGGGGACCGGGGAGCTGTTTTTT. It yields the protein CASSPRQGLGTGELFF.

This clonotype came up a few times. This chain links TRBV4-1 with TRBJ2-7; D is unresolved. V lost 2 bases, J lost 3 bases, and 14 bases lay in between. Germline values: CDR1 MGHRA, CDR2 YSYEKL. The CDR3 has 15 residues. CDR3 loop: CASSQQSVVGYEQYF. The CDR3 DNA reads as TGCGCCAGCAGCCAACAGTCGGTGGTTGGCTACGAGCAGTACTTC.

This clonotype was found many times. This sequence joins TRBV3-1 and TRBJ1-4; D unclear. V lost 0 bases, J lost 5 bases, and 4 bases lay in between. CDR1 and CDR2 from the germline V gene are LGHDT and YNNKEL (reference sequence). There are 13 residues in the CDR3. CDR3 sequence (DNA): TGTGCCAGCAGCCAAGAGTTGAATGAAAAACTGTTTTTT. It encodes CASSQELNEKLFF.

This clonotype has at least ten counts. The chain employs TRBV2 and TRBJ1-4; TRBD1 matches at 8 bases. The J segment lost 7 bases and the V segment lost 3 bases, leaving 13 bases of the junction unmatched. The V gene's germline CDR1 is SNHLY and CDR2 FYNNEI. CDR3 length equals 17 residues. This chain's CDR3 is CASSDDSRTGRGEKLFF. Here the CDR3 DNA reads TGTGCCAGCAGTGACGATTCGAGGACAGGGCGAGGTGAAAAACTGTTTTTT.

This clonotype was recorded at least ten times. The J gene is TRBJ2-7, the V gene TRBV12-3 or TRBV12-4; TRBD1 might be the D (6 bases). Trimming removed 3 bases from V and 7 bases from J, with 7 bases in between. This CDR3 has 11 residues. Here the CDR3 reads CASSFGTEQYF. The CDR3 DNA follows: TGTGCCAGCAGTTTCGGGACAGAGCAGTACTTC.

This clonotype was detected only once. The V gene is TRBV7-2, the J gene TRBJ2-5, with 13 bases lining up with TRBD2. In germline, CDR1 is SGHTA, CDR2 FQGNSA. The CDR3 is 17 residues long. Germline trimming cut 4 bases from V and 2 bases from J; bases unmatched to any gene: 7. The CDR3 spells CASSSTGLAGEQETQYF. CDR3 bases: TGTGCCAGCAGCTCTACCGGACTAGCGGGAGAACAAGAGACCCAGTACTTC.

This clonotype has more than one count but fewer than ten. V and J are TRBV7-6 and TRBJ2-1; 7 bases fit TRBD2. The CDR3 contains 16 residues. From germline, CDR1 is SGHVS and CDR2 FNYEAQ. The junction had 11 bases not matched to a gene; V was cut back by 1 base and J by 8 bases. CDR3: CASSLGDYSGGDEQFF. CDR3 nucleotide sequence: TGTGCCAGCAGCTTAGGGGACTATTCCGGTGGCGATGAGCAGTTCTTC.

This clonotype was counted at least ten times. The chain couples TRBV12-3 or TRBV12-4 to TRBJ2-1; the match to TRBD2 covers 10 bases. CDR3 length equals 16 residues. Unmatched junction bases numbered 8, after V lost 5 bases and J lost 4 bases. CDR3 nucleotides: TGTGCCAGCAGTCCCCATGGACTAGCGGAATACAATGAGCAGTTCTTC. Protein product: CASSPHGLAEYNEQFF.

This clonotype was observed many times. The V and J genes are TRBV6-1 and TRBJ2-1; TRBD1 matches at 7 bases. Germline V lookup: CDR1 MNHNS, CDR2 SASEGT. V shed 2 bases, J shed 2 bases, and the junction held 12 bases outside the gene matches. This CDR3 comprises 18 residues. The CDR3 DNA is TGTGCCAGCAGTGAAACCTTGACAGGGTATATCACCTACAATGAGCAGTTCTTC. Amino acids: CASSETLTGYITYNEQFF.

This clonotype has ten or more counts. The genes are TRBV27 and TRBJ2-1, with TRBD2 identical over 9 bases. CDR3 length: 15 residues. Germline assignment: CDR1 MNHEY and CDR2 SMNVEV (reference sequence). V was pared by 3 bases and J by 4 bases, with 4 bases of the junction left unmatched. For the CDR3, the DNA is TGTGCCAGCAGTTTGGGCGGGAGGGGGTACAATGAGCAGTTCTTC. This encodes CASSLGGRGYNEQFF.

This clonotype was seen ten or more times. The rearrangement uses TRBV7-8 and TRBJ2-3; 11 nucleotides line up with TRBD2. This CDR3 region has 18 residues. Unmatched junction bases numbered 11, after V lost 5 bases and J lost 1 base. Per germline, CDR1 SGHVS and CDR2 FQNEAQ. Written as DNA, the CDR3 is TGTGCCAGCAGCCCGGGGCGGTCTAGCGGGGGGCGCACAGATACGCAGTATTTT. Amino acids: CASSPGRSSGGRTDTQYF.

CDR3 sequence reads: CASSLKTGWYQPQHF. The CDR3 DNA reads TGTGCCAGCAGTTTAAAAACAGGGTGGTATCAGCCCCAGCATTTT. The chain is built from TRBV28 and TRBJ1-5; weak D call: TRBD1 (6 bases). The CDR3 loop spans 15 amino acids. Germline values: CDR1 MDHEN, CDR2 SYDVKM. Deletions cut 2 bases from V and 5 bases from J, with 13 bases between.

This clonotype was seen repeatedly, ten times or more. The chain uses TRBV6-6 and TRBJ2-3; 12 nucleotides agree with TRBD2. Trimming removed 0 bases from V and 5 bases from J; junction bases left unmatched: 6. The CDR3 loop spans 17 amino acids. Germline CDR1 reads MNHNY; CDR2 reads SVGAGI (reference sequence). The CDR3 spells CASSYSVLAGGRDTQYF. The CDR3 DNA follows: TGTGCCAGCAGTTACTCGGTTCTAGCGGGGGGGCGAGATACGCAGTATTTT.

The V and J genes are TRBV19 and TRBJ1-5, with 10 bases matching TRBD1. Germline V gives CDR1 LNHDA, CDR2 SQIVND (reference sequence). This CDR3 has 18 amino acids. Losses at the gene ends were 5 bases for V and 2 bases for J; bases not matched to a gene: 12. CDR3 bases: TGTGCCAGTAGTGCGACAGGGGGCCTCCTTATCGGCAATCAGCCCCAGCATTTT. It yields the protein CASSATGGLLIGNQPQHF.

This clonotype was detected only a few times. The chain joins TRBV6-1 to TRBJ2-1; D remains unclear. Deletions cut 4 bases from V and 7 bases from J, with 11 bases between. Germline values: CDR1 MNHNS, CDR2 SASEGT. The CDR3 totals 13 residues. This chain's CDR3 is CASSVERLNEQFF. The CDR3 DNA reads TGTGCCAGCAGTGTTGAGCGCTTGAATGAGCAGTTCTTC.

V gene TRBV6-2 or TRBV6-3 combines with J gene TRBJ1-1; the D is unclear. The CDR3 length is 12 residues. The germline gives CDR1 MNHEY, CDR2 SVGEGT. V was cut by 4 bases and J by 4 bases, with 7 bases left in between. The CDR3 DNA sequence: TGTGCCAGCAGTTTGTGGGCCACTGAAGCTTTCTTT. It codes for CASSLWATEAFF.

This clonotype was recorded many times. The V call is TRBV2, the J call TRBJ1-2; the match to TRBD1 covers 8 bases. V shed 6 bases, J shed 4 bases, and the junction held 1 base outside the gene matches. The CDR3 is 12 amino acids. Germline V gives CDR1 SNHLY, CDR2 FYNNEI. CDR3 loop: CASRQGGYGYTF. The CDR3 nucleotides are TGTGCCAGCAGACAGGGGGGCTATGGCTACACCTTC.

This clonotype was detected ten times or more. The chain recombines TRBV5-1 with TRBJ2-7; D might be TRBD2 (6 bases). CDR1 and CDR2 from the germline V gene are SGHRS and YFSETQ. The CDR3 consists of 16 residues. V dropped 3 bases and J dropped 4 bases, with 20 bases sitting between them. CDR3: CASSWGERTRRYEQYF. The CDR3 region has the DNA TGCGCCAGCAGCTGGGGGGAGCGAACACGGCGGTACGAGCAGTACTTC. Using reference TRBV5-1 and TRBJ2-7 for the parts outside the CDR3, the full variable domain is KAGVTQTPRYLIKTRGQQVTLSCSPISGHRSVSWYQQTPGQGLQFLFEYFSETQRNKGNFPGRFSGRQFSNSRSEMNVSTLELGDSALYLCASSWGERTRRYEQYFGPGTRLTVT.

This clonotype appeared many times. This chain joins TRBV6-1 and TRBJ2-2, with 10 bases lining up with TRBD1. Germline CDR1 is MNHNS and CDR2 is SASEGT. The CDR3 loop spans 18 amino acids. With V trimmed by 8 bases and J by 6 bases, 18 bases remained unmatched. In nucleotides, the CDR3 is TGTGCCAGCGGCCCTCGGAGGGGACAGGGGATAGTAGCCGGGGAGCTGTTTTTT. Amino acid sequence: CASGPRRGQGIVAGELFF.

This chain uses TRBV5-6 with TRBJ2-3, with D unresolved. The V end lost 2 bases, the J end lost 8 bases, and 9 bases lay between the germline ends. Germline V gives CDR1 SGHDT, CDR2 YYEEEE. The CDR3 is 12 amino acids. CDR3 in DNA: TGTGCCAGCAGCTTCCTCGCGAGTACGCAGTATTTT. Encoded protein: CASSFLASTQYF.

This clonotype showed up many times. This chain connects TRBV19 to TRBJ1-1; D not certain. The CDR3 contains 11 residues. With 8 bases removed from V and 4 bases from J, the gap between germline ends came to 8 bases. CDR1 and CDR2 (germline): LNHDA, SQIVND (reference sequence). The CDR3 loop is CASAWSTEAFF. CDR3 in DNA: TGTGCCAGTGCATGGAGCACTGAAGCTTTCTTT.

This clonotype was seen ten or more times. CDR3 nucleotide sequence: TGTGCCAGCAGTGAATTGGAACAGGGTATTAACACTGAAGCTTTCTTT. Protein sequence: CASSELEQGINTEAFF. The gene calls are TRBV6-1 and TRBJ1-1, with D possibly matching TRBD1 (6 bases). Germline V gene sequence: CDR1 MNHNS, CDR2 SASEGT. The V gene lost 2 bases and the J gene lost 2 bases, with 15 bases spanning the gap. The CDR3 length is 16 residues.